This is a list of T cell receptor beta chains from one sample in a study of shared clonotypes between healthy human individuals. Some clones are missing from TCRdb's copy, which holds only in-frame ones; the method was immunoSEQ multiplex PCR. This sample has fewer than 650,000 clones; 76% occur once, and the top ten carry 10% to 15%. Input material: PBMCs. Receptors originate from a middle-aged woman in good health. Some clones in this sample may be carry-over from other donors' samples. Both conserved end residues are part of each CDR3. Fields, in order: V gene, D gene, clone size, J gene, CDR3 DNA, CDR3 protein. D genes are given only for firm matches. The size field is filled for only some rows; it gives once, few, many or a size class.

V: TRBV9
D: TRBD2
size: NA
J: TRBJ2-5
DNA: TGTGCCAGCAGCGTATCGAGGGGAGGGCCTGAGACCCAGTACTTC
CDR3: CASSVSRGGPETQYF

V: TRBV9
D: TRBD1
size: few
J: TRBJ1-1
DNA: TGTGCCAGCAGCGTAGGGTTTACAGGGGTGGGCACTGAAGCTTTCTTT
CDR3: CASSVGFTGVGTEAFF

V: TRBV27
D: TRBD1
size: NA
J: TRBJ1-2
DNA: TGTGCCAGCAGTTCTGACAGGGACCCTAACTATGGCTACACCTTC
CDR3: CASSSDRDPNYGYTF

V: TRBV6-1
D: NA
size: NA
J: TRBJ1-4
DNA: TGTGCCAGCAGTGGAAGCTACACTTCTAATGAAAAACTGTTTTTT
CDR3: CASSGSYTSNEKLFF

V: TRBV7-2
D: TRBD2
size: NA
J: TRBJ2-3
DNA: TGTGCCAGCAGGGGTGGGACTAGCGGAATCGGGGATACGCAGTATTTT
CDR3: CASRGGTSGIGDTQYF

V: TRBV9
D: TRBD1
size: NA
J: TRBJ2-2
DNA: TGTGCCAGCAGCCCAGGGACAGGGTTCACCGGGGAGCTGTTTTTT
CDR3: CASSPGTGFTGELFF

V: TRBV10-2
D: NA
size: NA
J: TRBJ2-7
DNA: TGCGCCAGCAGTGAGTCCGTCGAGCAGTACTTC
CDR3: CASSESVEQYF

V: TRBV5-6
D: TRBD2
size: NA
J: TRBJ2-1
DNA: TGTGCCAGCAGCCCCCGCGGACTAGTCAATGAGCAGTTCTTC
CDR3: CASSPRGLVNEQFF

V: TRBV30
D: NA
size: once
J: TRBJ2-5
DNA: TGTGCCTGGAAGATACAGGGAGGAGAGACCCAGTACTTC
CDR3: CAWKIQGGETQYF

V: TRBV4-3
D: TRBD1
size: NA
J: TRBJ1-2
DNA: TGCGCCAGCAGCCAAGCCGGGACAGGGAATCTCCGCTACACCTTC
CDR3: CASSQAGTGNLRYTF

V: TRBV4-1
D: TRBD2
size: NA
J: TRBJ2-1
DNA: TGCGCCAGCAGCCAAGGGCTAGCGGGAAGGAATGAGCAGTTCTTC
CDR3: CASSQGLAGRNEQFF

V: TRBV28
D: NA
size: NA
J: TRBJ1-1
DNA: TGTGCCAGCAGTCCGATAAGGTGGGACACTGAAGCTTTCTTT
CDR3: CASSPIRWDTEAFF

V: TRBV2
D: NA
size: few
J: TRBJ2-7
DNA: TGTGCCAGCAGTGAATGGGGGCTCGAGCAGTACTTC
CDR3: CASSEWGLEQYF

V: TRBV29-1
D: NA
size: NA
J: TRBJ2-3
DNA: TGCAGCGTTGAAGGGTCGCGTGGGGATACGCAGTATTTT
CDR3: CSVEGSRGDTQYF

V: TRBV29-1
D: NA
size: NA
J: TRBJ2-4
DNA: TGCAGCGCCGAGGGCGGCGAAGGGGTCGTTCAGTACTTC
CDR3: CSAEGGEGVVQYF

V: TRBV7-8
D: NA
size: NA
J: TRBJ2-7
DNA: TGTGCCAGCAGCCACGGGTCCTTCTCCTACGAGCAGTACTTC
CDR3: CASSHGSFSYEQYF

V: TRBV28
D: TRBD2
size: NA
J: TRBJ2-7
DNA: TGTGCCAGCAGTGGCCCCCTAGCGGGAGAGGGGCTTCGGGGGCAGTACTTC
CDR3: CASSGPLAGEGLRGQYF

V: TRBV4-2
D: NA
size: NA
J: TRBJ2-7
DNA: TGTGCCAGCAGCCAGTTGAGACAGAGCTACGAGCAGTACTTC
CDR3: CASSQLRQSYEQYF

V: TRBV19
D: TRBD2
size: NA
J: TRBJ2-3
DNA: TGTGCCAGTAGTCTAGCGGGAGGGCCCTGGGATACGCAGTATTTT
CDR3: CASSLAGGPWDTQYF

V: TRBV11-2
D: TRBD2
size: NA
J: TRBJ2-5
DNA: TGTGCCAGCAGGGGACTAAGCGGGAGGGGAGAGACCCAGTACTTC
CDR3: CASRGLSGRGETQYF

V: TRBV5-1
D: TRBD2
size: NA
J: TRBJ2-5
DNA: TGCGCCAGCAGCCCTCGGACTAGCGGGAGGGCCGTTCTAGAGACCCAGTACTTC
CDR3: CASSPRTSGRAVLETQYF

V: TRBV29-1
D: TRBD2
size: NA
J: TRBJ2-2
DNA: TGCAGCGCGCGGCGGGAGGACACCGGGGAGCTGTTTTTT
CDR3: CSARREDTGELFF

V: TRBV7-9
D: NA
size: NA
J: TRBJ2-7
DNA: TGTGCCAGCAGAAAAACAGGGTTCGGTGGTGGGGAGCAGTACTTC
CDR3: CASRKTGFGGGEQYF

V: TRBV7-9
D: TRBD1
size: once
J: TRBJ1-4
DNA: TGTGCCAGCAGCTCAGGGGACAGGGACGAAAAACTGTTTTTT
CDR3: CASSSGDRDEKLFF

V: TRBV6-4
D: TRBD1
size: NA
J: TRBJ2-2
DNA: TGTGCCAGCAGTCGCGGACAGGGGGAGGCCGGGGAGCTGTTTTTT
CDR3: CASSRGQGEAGELFF

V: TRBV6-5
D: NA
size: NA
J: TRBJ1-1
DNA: TGTGCCAGCGGAACGGGACTTATGAACACTGAAGCTTTCTTT
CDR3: CASGTGLMNTEAFF

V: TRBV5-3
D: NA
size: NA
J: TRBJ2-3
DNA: TGTGCCAGAAGCTTGGTCAGGGAGAGCACAGATACGCAGTATTTT
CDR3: CARSLVRESTDTQYF

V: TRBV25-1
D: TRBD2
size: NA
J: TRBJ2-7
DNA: TGTGCCAGCAGTGAAGGACTAGCGGGATTCGACGAGCAGTACTTC
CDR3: CASSEGLAGFDEQYF

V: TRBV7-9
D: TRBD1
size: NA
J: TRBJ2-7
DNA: TGTGCCAGCAGCTGGACAGGGGGGGTCTACGAGCAGTACTTC
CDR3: CASSWTGGVYEQYF

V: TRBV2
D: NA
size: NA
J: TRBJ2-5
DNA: TGTGCCAGCAGTGGAGGTCGCGACGAGACCCAGTACTTC
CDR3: CASSGGRDETQYF

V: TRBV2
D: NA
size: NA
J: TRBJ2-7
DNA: TGTGCCAGCAGTGTGCTCAACGGGGACTACGAGCAGTACTTC
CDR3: CASSVLNGDYEQYF

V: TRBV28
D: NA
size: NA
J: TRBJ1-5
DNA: TGTGCCAGCAGGTTCTTAACGGGGGCCCGATATCAGCCCCAGCATTTT
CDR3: CASRFLTGARYQPQHF

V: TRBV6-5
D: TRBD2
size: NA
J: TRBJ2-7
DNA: TGTGCCAGCAGTTACTCCCTAGCGGGAGTAACGCAGTACTTC
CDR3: CASSYSLAGVTQYF

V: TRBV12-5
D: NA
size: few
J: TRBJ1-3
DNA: TGTGCTACCAAACCACGGAGCCCCTCGGGAAACACCATATATTTT
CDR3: CATKPRSPSGNTIYF

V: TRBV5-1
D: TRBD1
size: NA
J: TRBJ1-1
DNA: TGCGCCAGCAGCATCGCCCCTCAGGGGGCGAACACTGAAGCTTTCTTT
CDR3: CASSIAPQGANTEAFF

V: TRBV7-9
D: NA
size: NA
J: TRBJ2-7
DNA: TGTGCCAGCAGCGGGAACTTAAGCCGCTACGAGCAGTACTTC
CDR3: CASSGNLSRYEQYF

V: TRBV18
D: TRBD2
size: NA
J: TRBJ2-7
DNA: TGTGCCAGCTCACCACTTAGCGGGAGGGCTTGGAGTTTC
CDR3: CASSPLSGRAWSF

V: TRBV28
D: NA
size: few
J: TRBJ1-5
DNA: TGTGTCAGTAAAGGGAGCAATCAGCCCCAGCATTTT
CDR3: CVSKGSNQPQHF

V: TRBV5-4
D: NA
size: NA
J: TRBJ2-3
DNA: TGTGCCAGCAGCTTGGGGTGGTCAAGCACAGATACGCAGTATTTT
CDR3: CASSLGWSSTDTQYF

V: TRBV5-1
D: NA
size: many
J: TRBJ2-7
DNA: TGCGCCAGCAGCCGCCGTGACTATTACGAGCAGTACTTC
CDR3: CASSRRDYYEQYF

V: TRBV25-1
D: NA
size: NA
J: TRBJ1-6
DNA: TGTGCCAGCAGTGAATACGAGGCGGGGGTCTCATCACCCCTCCACTTT
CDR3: CASSEYEAGVSSPLHF

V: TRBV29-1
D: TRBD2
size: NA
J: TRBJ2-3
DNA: TGCAGCGTTATTGAGACTAGCGGTAATACGCAGTATTTT
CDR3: CSVIETSGNTQYF

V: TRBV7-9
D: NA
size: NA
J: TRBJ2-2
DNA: TGTGCCAGCAGCTATTACCACACCGGGGAGCTGTTTTTT
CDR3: CASSYYHTGELFF

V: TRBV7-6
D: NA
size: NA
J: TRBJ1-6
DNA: TGTGCCAGCAGCTTACCGAATTCACCCCTCCACTTT
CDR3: CASSLPNSPLHF

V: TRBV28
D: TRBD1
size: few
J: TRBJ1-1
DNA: TGTGCCAGCAGTGTGCCGGGACAGGGGGATACTGAAGCTTTCTTT
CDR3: CASSVPGQGDTEAFF